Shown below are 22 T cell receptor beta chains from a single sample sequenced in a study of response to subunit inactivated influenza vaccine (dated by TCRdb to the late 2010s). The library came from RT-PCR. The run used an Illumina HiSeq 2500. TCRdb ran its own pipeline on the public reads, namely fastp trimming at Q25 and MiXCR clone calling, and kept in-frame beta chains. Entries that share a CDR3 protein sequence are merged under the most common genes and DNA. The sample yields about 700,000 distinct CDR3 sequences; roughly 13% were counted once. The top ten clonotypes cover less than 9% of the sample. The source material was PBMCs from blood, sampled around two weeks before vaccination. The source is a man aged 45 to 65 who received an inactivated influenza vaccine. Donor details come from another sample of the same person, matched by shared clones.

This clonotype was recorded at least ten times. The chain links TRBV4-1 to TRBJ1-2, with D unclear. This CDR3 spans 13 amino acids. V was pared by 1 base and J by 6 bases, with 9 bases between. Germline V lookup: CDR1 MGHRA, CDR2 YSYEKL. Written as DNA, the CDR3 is TGCGCCAGCAGCCAAGGAGGGTACAATGGCTACACCTTC. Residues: CASSQGGYNGYTF.

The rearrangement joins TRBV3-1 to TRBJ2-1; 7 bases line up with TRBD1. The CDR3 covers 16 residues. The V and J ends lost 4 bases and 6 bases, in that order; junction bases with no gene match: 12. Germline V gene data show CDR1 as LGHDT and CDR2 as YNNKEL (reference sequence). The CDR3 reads CASSLNPGQRSNEQFF. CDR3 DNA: TGTGCCAGCAGCCTAAATCCGGGACAGAGAAGCAATGAGCAGTTCTTC.

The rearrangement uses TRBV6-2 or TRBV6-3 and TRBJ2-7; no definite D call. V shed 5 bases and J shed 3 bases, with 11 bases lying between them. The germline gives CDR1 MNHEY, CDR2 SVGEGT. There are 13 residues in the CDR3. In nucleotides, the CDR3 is TGTGCCAGCAGTAGGGTACTGGACTACGAGCAGTACTTC. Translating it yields CASSRVLDYEQYF.

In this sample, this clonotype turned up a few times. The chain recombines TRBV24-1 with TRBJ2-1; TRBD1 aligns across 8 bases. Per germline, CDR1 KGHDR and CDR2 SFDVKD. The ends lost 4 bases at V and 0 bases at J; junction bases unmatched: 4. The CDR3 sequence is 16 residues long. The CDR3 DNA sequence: TGTGCCACCAGTGAAATAACAGGGGGCTCCTACAATGAGCAGTTCTTC. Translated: CATSEITGGSYNEQFF.

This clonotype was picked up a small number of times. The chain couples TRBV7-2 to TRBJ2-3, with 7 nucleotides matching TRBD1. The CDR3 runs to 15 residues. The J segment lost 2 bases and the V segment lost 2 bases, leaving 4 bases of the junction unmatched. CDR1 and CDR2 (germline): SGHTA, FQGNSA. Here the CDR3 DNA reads TGTGCCAGCAGCTTAAAGGGACAGTACACAGATACGCAGTATTTT. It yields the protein CASSLKGQYTDTQYF.

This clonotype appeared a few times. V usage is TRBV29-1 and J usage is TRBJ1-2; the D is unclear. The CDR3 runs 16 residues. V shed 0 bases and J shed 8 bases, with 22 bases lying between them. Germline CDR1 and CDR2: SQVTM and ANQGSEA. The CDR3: CSVEDTRIAGYEGYTF. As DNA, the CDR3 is TGCAGCGTTGAAGATACCAGGATAGCGGGGTATGAAGGCTACACCTTC.

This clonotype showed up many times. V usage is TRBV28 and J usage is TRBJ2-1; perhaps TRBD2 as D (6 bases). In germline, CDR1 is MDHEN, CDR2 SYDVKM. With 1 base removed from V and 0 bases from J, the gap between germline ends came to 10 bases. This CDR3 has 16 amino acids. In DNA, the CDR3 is TGTGCCAGCAGTTTATTTTGGCGGGGCTCCTACAATGAGCAGTTCTTC. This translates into CASSLFWRGSYNEQFF.

The CDR3, as DNA: TGTGCCAGCCGCCGAGGGACAGCTCCGGGAGATACGCAGTATTTT. This translates into CASRRGTAPGDTQYF. The chain couples TRBV6-1 to TRBJ2-3; 7 bases are shared with TRBD1. The V gene's germline CDR1 is MNHNS and CDR2 SASEGT. J lost 5 bases, V lost 8 bases, and 13 bases had no gene match. The CDR3 is made up of 15 amino acids.

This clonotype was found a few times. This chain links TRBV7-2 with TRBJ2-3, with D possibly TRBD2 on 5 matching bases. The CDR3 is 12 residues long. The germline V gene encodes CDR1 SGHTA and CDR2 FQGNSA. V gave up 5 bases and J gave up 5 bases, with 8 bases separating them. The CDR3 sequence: CASSTGEDTQYF. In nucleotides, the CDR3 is TGTGCCAGCAGCACCGGGGAAGATACGCAGTATTTT.

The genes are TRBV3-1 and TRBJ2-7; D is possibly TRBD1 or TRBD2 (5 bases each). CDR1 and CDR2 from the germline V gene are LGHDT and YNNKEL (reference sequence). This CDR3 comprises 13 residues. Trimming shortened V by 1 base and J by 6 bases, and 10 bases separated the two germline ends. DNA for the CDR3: TGTGCCAGCAGCCAAGGTTGGGACGGCGAGCAGTACTTC. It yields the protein CASSQGWDGEQYF.

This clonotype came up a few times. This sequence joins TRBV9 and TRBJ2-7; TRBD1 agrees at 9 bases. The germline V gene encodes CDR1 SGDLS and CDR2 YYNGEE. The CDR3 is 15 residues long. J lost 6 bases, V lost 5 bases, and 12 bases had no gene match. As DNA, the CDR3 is TGTGCCAGCAGTGCAACCATAGGACAGGGGAGCGAGCAGTACTTC. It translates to CASSATIGQGSEQYF. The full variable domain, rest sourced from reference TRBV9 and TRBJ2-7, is DSGVTQTPKHLITATGQRVTLRCSPRSGDLSVYWYQQSLDQGLQFLIQYYNGEERAKGNILERFSAQQFPDLHSELNLSSLELGDSALYFCASSATIGQGSEQYFGPGTRLTVT.

CDR3 protein: CASSLDLRTSGGANTQYF. The CDR3 nucleotides read TGTGCCAGCAGCTTAGATCTGAGGACTAGCGGGGGGGCGAATACGCAGTATTTT. The chain combines TRBV11-2 with TRBJ2-3; 15 positions agree with TRBD2. The CDR3 contains 18 residues. The trim removed 0 bases at V and 7 bases at J, leaving 8 bases unmatched. Germline V CDR1 and CDR2: SGHAT, FQNNGV.

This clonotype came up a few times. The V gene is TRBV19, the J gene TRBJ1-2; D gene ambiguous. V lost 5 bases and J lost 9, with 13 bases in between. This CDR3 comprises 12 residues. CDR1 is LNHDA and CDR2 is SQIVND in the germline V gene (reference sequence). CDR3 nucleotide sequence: TGTGCCAGTAGTCATGAAGGGATGAGCTACACCTTC. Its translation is CASSHEGMSYTF.

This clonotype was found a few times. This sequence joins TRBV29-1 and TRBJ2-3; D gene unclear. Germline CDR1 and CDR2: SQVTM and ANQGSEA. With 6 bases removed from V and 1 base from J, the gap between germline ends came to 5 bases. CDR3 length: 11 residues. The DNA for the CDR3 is TGCAGCGTCCGCCGCACAGATACGCAGTATTTT. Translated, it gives CSVRRTDTQYF.

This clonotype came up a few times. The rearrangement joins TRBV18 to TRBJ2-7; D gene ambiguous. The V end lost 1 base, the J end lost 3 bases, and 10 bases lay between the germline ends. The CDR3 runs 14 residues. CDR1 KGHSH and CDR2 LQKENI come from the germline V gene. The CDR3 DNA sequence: TGTGCCAGCTCACCACTAGATATAAGCTACGAGCAGTACTTC. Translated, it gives CASSPLDISYEQYF.

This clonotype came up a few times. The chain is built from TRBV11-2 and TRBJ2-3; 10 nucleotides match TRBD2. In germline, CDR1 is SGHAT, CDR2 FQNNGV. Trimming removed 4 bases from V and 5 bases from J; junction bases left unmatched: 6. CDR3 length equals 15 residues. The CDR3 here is CASSSSGGAGDTQYF. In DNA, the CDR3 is TGTGCCAGCAGCTCAAGCGGGGGGGCTGGAGATACGCAGTATTTT.

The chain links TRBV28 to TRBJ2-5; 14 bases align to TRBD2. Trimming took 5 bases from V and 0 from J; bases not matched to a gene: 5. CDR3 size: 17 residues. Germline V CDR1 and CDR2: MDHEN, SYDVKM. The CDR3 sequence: CASSPWTSGGYQETQYF. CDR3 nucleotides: TGTGCCAGCAGTCCCTGGACTAGCGGGGGGTACCAAGAGACCCAGTACTTC.

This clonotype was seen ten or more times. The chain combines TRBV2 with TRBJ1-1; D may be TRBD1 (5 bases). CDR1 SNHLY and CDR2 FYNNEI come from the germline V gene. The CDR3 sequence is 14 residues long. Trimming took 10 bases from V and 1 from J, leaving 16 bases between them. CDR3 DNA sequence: TGTGCCACCGACCCGAGGGGCTCGAACACTGAAGCTTTCTTT. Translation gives CATDPRGSNTEAFF.

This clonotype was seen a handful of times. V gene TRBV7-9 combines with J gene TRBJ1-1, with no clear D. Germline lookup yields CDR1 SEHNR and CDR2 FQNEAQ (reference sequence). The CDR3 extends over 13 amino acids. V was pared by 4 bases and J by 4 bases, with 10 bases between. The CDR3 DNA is TGTGCCAGCAGCTACCCGACGGGCACTGAAGCTTTCTTT. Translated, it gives CASSYPTGTEAFF.

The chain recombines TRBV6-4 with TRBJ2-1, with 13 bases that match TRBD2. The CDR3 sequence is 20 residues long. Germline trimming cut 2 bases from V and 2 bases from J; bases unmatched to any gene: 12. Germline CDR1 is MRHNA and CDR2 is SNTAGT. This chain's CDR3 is CASSDQLAGGPPNPYNEQFF. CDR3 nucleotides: TGTGCCAGCAGTGACCAACTAGCGGGGGGGCCCCCTAACCCCTACAATGAGCAGTTCTTC.

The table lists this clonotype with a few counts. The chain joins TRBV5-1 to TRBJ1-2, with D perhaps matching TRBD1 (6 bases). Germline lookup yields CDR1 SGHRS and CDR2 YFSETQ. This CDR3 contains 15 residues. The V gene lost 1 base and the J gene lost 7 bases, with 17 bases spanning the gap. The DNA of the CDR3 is TGCGCCAGCAGCTTGATGACAGGAGTTGGTGGTGGCTACACCTTC. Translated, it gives CASSLMTGVGGGYTF.

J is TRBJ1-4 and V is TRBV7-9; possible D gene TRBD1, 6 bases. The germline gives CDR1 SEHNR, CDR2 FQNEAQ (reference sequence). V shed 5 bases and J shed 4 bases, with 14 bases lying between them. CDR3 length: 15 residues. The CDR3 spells CASSQRGHRNEKLFF. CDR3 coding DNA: TGTGCCAGCAGCCAGAGGGGACATCGTAATGAAAAACTGTTTTTT.